This is a list of T cell receptor beta chains from one sample in a study of radiotherapy plus CTLA-4 blockade in lung cancer. Sequencing was performed with immunoSEQ multiplex PCR; in TCRdb, only in-frame clones are kept and a portion is missing. The repertoire holds tens of thousands of clones, with 72% as singletons. The source was peripheral blood, collected from a patient treated with radiotherapy plus ipilimumab. The receptors were gathered from a human donor with non-small cell lung cancer who had stable disease on radiotherapy plus ipilimumab. CDR3s include the opening cysteine and the closing phenylalanine or tryptophan. A D gene is named only where the DNA matches it firmly. Where a row states a size, it is once, few, many or the class of an expanded clone; other rows omit it.

>TRBV5-4|-|-|TRBJ2-7
TGTGCCAGCAGCACCCCGGCAGGGATCGAGCAGTACTTC
CASSTPAGIEQYF
>TRBV6-1|-|TRBD1|TRBJ1-3
TGTGCCAGCAGTGGACGGGACAGGCCAGGGGGAAACACCATATATTTT
CASSGRDRPGGNTIYF
>TRBV19|many|-|TRBJ1-1
TGTGCCAGTAGTATACGTCCAGGGGCGAACACTGAAGCTTTCTTT
CASSIRPGANTEAFF
>TRBV6-5|few|-|TRBJ2-7
TGTGCCAGCAGTAGCGGATACAGGGTCTCCGAGCAGTACTTC
CASSSGYRVSEQYF
>TRBV11-3|-|TRBD2|TRBJ2-1
TGTGCCAGCAGCTTAGGGGGACTAGCGGGGATCAATGAGCAGTTCTTC
CASSLGGLAGINEQFF
>TRBV11-3|-|TRBD1|TRBJ1-2
TGTGCCAGCAGCTTAGCGTGGACAGGGCATGGCTACACCTTC
CASSLAWTGHGYTF
>TRBV29-1|-|-|TRBJ1-1
TGCAGCGCCGTTCTCACTGAAGCTTTCTTT
CSAVLTEAFF
>TRBV10-3|-|-|TRBJ2-5
TGTGCCATCAGTCCAGTAGGGGGTCAAGAGACCCAGTACTTC
CAISPVGGQETQYF
>TRBV18|-|-|TRBJ1-1
TGTGCCAGCTCACCACCTGGGGGGGGAGTGGGCACTGAAGCTTTCTTT
CASSPPGGGVGTEAFF
>TRBV11-3|once|-|TRBJ2-1
TGTGCCAGCAGCTTAGGTGGCTGGTACAATGAGCAGTTCTTC
CASSLGGWYNEQFF
>TRBV11-3|-|TRBD2|TRBJ2-3
TGTGCCAGCAGCCCAACCGGGACTAGCGGGGCGAACACAGATACGCAGTATTTT
CASSPTGTSGANTDTQYF
>TRBV14|-|TRBD2|TRBJ2-3
TGTGCCAGCAGCCAAGATAGCGGGATAAGGGAGTATTTT
CASSQDSGIREYF
>TRBV23-1|-|TRBD1|TRBJ2-2
TGCGCCAACGGACAGGGGGCGGCCCACCTACCCACCGGGGAGCTGTTTTTT
CANGQGAAHLPTGELFF
>TRBV13|-|TRBD1|TRBJ2-7
TGTGCCAGCAGCTTAAGGGACAGCTCCTACGAGCAGTACTTC
CASSLRDSSYEQYF
>TRBV6-6|-|-|TRBJ2-2
TGTGCCAGCAGTTACTGGGCCCCGAACACCGGGGAGCTGTTTTTT
CASSYWAPNTGELFF
>TRBV5-8|few|TRBD1|TRBJ1-1
TGTGCCAGCACCCCGGGACAGACTAAGAACACTGAAGCTTTCTTT
CASTPGQTKNTEAFF
>TRBV7-9|-|TRBD1|TRBJ1-5
TGTGCCAGCAGCTTCGGACAGGGACATCAGCCCCAGCATTTT
CASSFGQGHQPQHF
>TRBV29-1|-|TRBD1|TRBJ1-2
TGCAGCGTTGCGGGACAGGGGGCCTATGGCTACACCTTC
CSVAGQGAYGYTF
>TRBV18|once|-|TRBJ1-1
TGTGCCAGCTCACCAATGGCAGGGGTCGGGAACACTGAAGCTTTCTTT
CASSPMAGVGNTEAFF
>TRBV6-1|few|-|TRBJ2-7
TGTGCCAGCAGACCGACAGAGCCTACGAGAGGGCAGTACTTC
CASRPTEPTRGQYF
>TRBV2|-|TRBD1|TRBJ1-5
TGTGCCAGCAAGCTCGGACAGGACGGCAATCAGCCCCAGCATTTT
CASKLGQDGNQPQHF
>TRBV2|few|TRBD1|TRBJ1-5
TGTGCCAGCAGTCTGACGGGACAGGAGGAGCAGCCCCAGCATTTT
CASSLTGQEEQPQHF
>TRBV2|-|-|TRBJ1-6
TGTGCCAGCAGTGACCTGGGCGCCAATTCACCCCTCCACTTT
CASSDLGANSPLHF
>TRBV19|-|TRBD1|TRBJ1-2
TGTGCCAGTAGCCCGGACAGGGTAGGGCTAGACTATGGCTACACCTTC
CASSPDRVGLDYGYTF
>TRBV7-9|-|-|TRBJ1-1
TGTGCCAGCAGCGTCATTCTGGGGGGGAACACTGAAGCTTTCTTT
CASSVILGGNTEAFF
>TRBV11-3|-|-|TRBJ2-2
TGTGCCAGCAGCTTAGCGCAGACGAACACCGGGGAGCTGTTTTTT
CASSLAQTNTGELFF
>TRBV27|-|TRBD2|TRBJ2-1
TGTGCCAGCAGTTCGCTAGCGGGGGGCCCATTCAATGAGCAGTTCTTC
CASSSLAGGPFNEQFF
>TRBV11-3|-|TRBD2|TRBJ2-1
TGTGCCAGCAGCTTAGATTGGGGTGGCGGGGGGGCAGCCAATGAGCAGTTCTTC
CASSLDWGGGGAANEQFF
>TRBV19|once|-|TRBJ2-2
TGTGCCAGTAGTATAGAACAGGGTCCCACCGGGGAGCTGTTTTTT
CASSIEQGPTGELFF
>TRBV11-3|-|-|TRBJ2-1
TGTGCCAGCAGCTTAGTCCTGGCCCGCAGGGTTCCCTCCTCCTACAATGAGCAGTTCTTC
CASSLVLARRVPSSYNEQFF
>TRBV13|few|TRBD2|TRBJ2-5
TGTGCCAGCAGCATAGCGGGGGGTCCGGGGGAGACCCAGTACTTC
CASSIAGGPGETQYF
>TRBV9|-|-|TRBJ1-6
TGTGCCAGCAGGCGAGAGGACAGCTATAATTCACCCCTCCACTTT
CASRREDSYNSPLHF
>TRBV19|once|TRBD1|TRBJ2-2
TGTGCCAGTAGTATAGTTAGGACAGGGGGCCTCTCCAGGGAGCTGTTTTTT
CASSIVRTGGLSRELFF
>TRBV11-2|few|-|TRBJ1-1
TGTGCCAGCAGCTTAGCTCCAGGGGCTGAAGCTTTCTTT
CASSLAPGAEAFF
>TRBV18|-|-|TRBJ2-3
TGTGCCAGCTCACCAGGCGGGGCCGATACGCAGTATTTT
CASSPGGADTQYF
>TRBV10-3|-|TRBD1|TRBJ1-1
TGTGCCATCAGTGAGCCCCGGTGGCAGGGGGGAACTGAAGCTTTCTTT
CAISEPRWQGGTEAFF
>TRBV2|-|TRBD1|TRBJ1-2
TGTGCCAGCAGGGAGGAGACAGGGGCGGGTTTC
CASREETGAGF
>TRBV5-8|once|-|TRBJ1-2
TGTGCCAGCAGCTTGGTCCAGGGGAACTATGGCTACGCCTTC
CASSLVQGNYGYAF
>TRBV18|-|-|TRBJ1-2
TGTGCCAGCTCACGAGACAGTGCCTATGGCTACACCTTC
CASSRDSAYGYTF
>TRBV2|few|-|TRBJ2-1
TGTGCCAGCAGAGATACAGGTAATGAGCAGTTCTTC
CASRDTGNEQFF
>TRBV30|-|-|TRBJ1-2
TGTGCCTGGACAGGTTCTGATGGCTACACCTTC
CAWTGSDGYTF
>TRBV9|-|-|TRBJ2-6
TGTGCCAGCAGCGTAGGGGAGGGGGGTCATTTGTCTGGGGCCAACGTCCTGACTTTC
CASSVGEGGHLSGANVLTF
>TRBV19|-|TRBD1|TRBJ2-7
TGTGCCAGTAGTTTCCGGGGAAATCAGGGGGACGAGCAGTACTTC
CASSFRGNQGDEQYF
>TRBV5-4|-|-|TRBJ2-5
TGTGCCAGCAGCTCCCAGCGGGCAGAACACCAAGAGACCCAGTACTTC
CASSSQRAEHQETQYF
>TRBV25-1|few|-|TRBJ2-5
TGTGCCAGCAGTGCCCCGAGAGGGTTGGGGGAGACCCAGTACTTC
CASSAPRGLGETQYF
>TRBV2|-|-|TRBJ2-5
TGTGCCAGCAGTGAAAAGCGCTTATACCAAGAGACCCAGTACTTC
CASSEKRLYQETQYF
>TRBV5-4|-|-|TRBJ2-6
TGTGCCAGCAGCTTGGGGTCCAGGGTTAGCTCTGGGGCCAACGTCCTGACTTTC
CASSLGSRVSSGANVLTF
>TRBV7-9|-|TRBD1|TRBJ2-7
TGTGCCAGCAGCTTAGGTGGGACAGGGATATCCGAGCAGTACTTC
CASSLGGTGISEQYF
>TRBV5-1|few|-|TRBJ1-1
TGCGCCAGCAGCCCACGGGGGAACACTGAAGCTTTCTTT
CASSPRGNTEAFF
>TRBV20-1|-|-|TRBJ1-5
TGCAGTGTCGGAGGGAATCAGCCCCAGCATTTT
CSVGGNQPQHF
>TRBV15|-|-|TRBJ1-2
TGTGCCACCAGCAGAGAAGGGGTGATGAACTATGGCTACACCTTC
CATSREGVMNYGYTF
>TRBV5-1|-|TRBD2|TRBJ2-5
TGCGCCAGCAGCTTGGCCGAATGGCGGGGGGGCCGAGAGACCCAGTACTTC
CASSLAEWRGGRETQYF
>TRBV11-3|once|TRBD2|TRBJ2-1
TGTGCCAGCAGCCCAACTAGCGGGGGTTCTTACAATGAGCAGTTCTTC
CASSPTSGGSYNEQFF